The 15 T cell receptor beta chains given below trace back to one sample, sequenced in a study of molecular identifiers for immune sequencing clone quantification. MiXCR, applied by TCRdb to the PCR reads, yields one record per CDR3 protein. There are around 480,000 distinct CDR3 sequences in the sample; about 22% occur only once, and around 0.84% lies in the top ten. The sequenced material came from naive CD8+ T cells from blood, with Jurkat cell RNA spiked in. The subset: FACS-sorted CD8+CD4-CCR7+CD45RA+ naive T cells. These receptors were obtained from a human donor in good health. Some libraries in this study had Jurkat cell RNA spiked in.

There are many counts of this clonotype. V and J are TRBV7-9 and TRBJ2-3; TRBD1 agrees at 7 bases. This CDR3 region has 15 residues. The V segment lost 3 bases and the J segment 3 bases; nucleotides outside the gene matches: 6. Germline lookup yields CDR1 SEHNR and CDR2 FQNEAQ (reference sequence). CDR3 sequence reads: CASSFSATGTDTQYF. The CDR3 bases are TGTGCCAGCAGCTTCTCAGCGACAGGGACAGATACGCAGTATTTT.

The chain recombines TRBV12-3 or TRBV12-4 with TRBJ2-5; 7 bases align to TRBD2. V lost 5 bases and J lost 9; bases outside the gene matches: 12. The CDR3 extends over 14 amino acids. CDR3 DNA sequence: TGTGCCAGCAGTCCTCTAGCGGAACTCGGGGCCCAGTACTTC. Protein sequence: CASSPLAELGAQYF.

This clonotype has just a few counts. The chain combines TRBV6-1 with TRBJ2-7; no definite D call. The length of the CDR3 is 15 residues. Germline lookup yields CDR1 MNHNS and CDR2 SASEGT. V was clipped by 1 base and J by 2 bases, with 12 bases between them. CDR3 residues: CASSEGARETYEQYF. CDR3 in DNA: TGTGCCAGCAGTGAAGGAGCAAGAGAAACCTACGAGCAGTACTTC.

The sample holds a few counts of this clonotype. The gene calls are TRBV13 and TRBJ1-3, with TRBD1 identical over 11 bases. V lost 3 bases and J lost 0; bases outside the gene matches: 4. Germline loops: CDR1 PRHDT, CDR2 FYEKMQ (reference sequence). The CDR3 contains 17 residues. CDR3 DNA sequence: TGTGCCAGCAGCTTTGGACAGGGGGCATACTCTGGAAACACCATATATTTT. Its protein is CASSFGQGAYSGNTIYF.

The V call is TRBV28, the J call TRBJ1-4; a weak D match, TRBD1 (6 bases). This CDR3 comprises 16 residues. Germline loops: CDR1 MDHEN, CDR2 SYDVKM. V lost 1 base to trimming and J lost 5 bases, with 14 bases between them. CDR3 DNA: TGTGCCAGCAGTTTATACACGGGGGCGTCAAATGAAAAACTGTTTTTT. This translates into CASSLYTGASNEKLFF.

This clonotype was seen at least ten times. The chain carries TRBV4-3 and TRBJ2-3; no clear D. This CDR3 comprises 13 residues. With 0 bases removed from V and 4 bases from J, the gap between germline ends came to 5 bases. Germline values: CDR1 LGHNA, CDR2 YSLEER. CDR3 residues: CASSQELADTQYF. CDR3 sequence (DNA): TGCGCCAGCAGCCAAGAACTTGCAGATACGCAGTATTTT.

To note about this clonotype: This sequence may be a read error, since a much larger clone differs from it by one base. The chain couples TRBV4-3 to TRBJ2-3, with unresolved D. V lost 4 bases to trimming and J lost 4 bases, with 9 bases between them. Germline assignment: CDR1 LGHNA and CDR2 YSLEER. The CDR3 extends over 13 amino acids. CDR3 sequence (DNA): TGCGCCAGCAGCCCACGCGAGGCAGATACGCAGTATTTT. Protein product: CASSPREADTQYF.

On this clonotype: One base away lies a much larger clone, so this may be a sequencing read error. This is likely a read error, given that the CDR3 carries no conserved phenylalanine or tryptophan at its end. For the CDR3, the DNA is TGTGCCACCAGTGATTTTAACGGGTCCGGTGAGCAGTTCCTC. Its translation is CATSDFNGSGEQFL. V usage is TRBV24-1 and J usage is TRBJ2-1; D is unresolved. Germline values: CDR1 KGHDR, CDR2 SFDVKD. The length of the CDR3 is 14 residues. The V end was cut by 1 base, the J end by 9 bases, with 12 bases between.

This CDR3 is CASSVAGQGGSPLHF. The DNA for the CDR3 is TGTGCCAGCAGCGTAGCCGGACAGGGGGGATCACCCCTCCACTTT. The chain joins TRBV9 to TRBJ1-6, with TRBD1 matching 10 bases. This CDR3 contains 15 residues. V shed 0 bases, J shed 10 bases, and the junction held 4 bases outside the gene matches. Per the germline V gene, CDR1 is SGDLS and CDR2 is YYNGEE. Supplemented by reference TRBV9 and TRBJ1-6, the full variable domain reads DSGVTQTPKHLITATGQRVTLRCSPRSGDLSVYWYQQSLDQGLQFLIQYYNGEERAKGNILERFSAQQFPDLHSELNLSSLELGDSALYFCASSVAGQGGSPLHFGNGTRLTVT.

The CDR3 reads CSVVVGRSLYNEQFF. The CDR3 DNA follows: TGCAGCGTTGTAGTGGGACGGTCCCTTTACAATGAGCAGTTCTTC. The chain recombines TRBV29-1 with TRBJ2-1; D possibly matches TRBD1 or TRBD2 (5 bases each). Deletions cut 4 bases from V and 4 bases from J, with 17 bases between. The germline V gene has CDR1 SQVTM and CDR2 ANQGSEA. CDR3 length: 15 amino acids.

This clonotype was recorded once. This may arise from a read error, as a much more abundant clone is one base away. This chain connects TRBV7-6 to TRBJ1-1; TRBD1 matches at 8 bases. The CDR3 is made up of 14 amino acids. Germline CDR1 and CDR2: SGHVS and FNYEAQ. CDR3 amino acids: CASSRTGGGTEASF. The CDR3 region has the DNA TGTGCCAGCAGCCGCACAGGGGGAGGCACTGAAGCTTCCTTT.

This clonotype was observed a few times. The chain joins TRBV5-6 to TRBJ2-1, with D perhaps matching TRBD1 (5 bases). There are 16 residues in the CDR3. Germline assignment: CDR1 SGHDT and CDR2 YYEEEE. V gave up 2 bases and J gave up 4 bases, with 16 bases separating them. CDR3 amino acids: CASSFYTSGPYNEQFF. CDR3 sequence (DNA): TGTGCCAGCAGCTTCTATACTTCAGGGCCTTACAATGAGCAGTTCTTC.

The table lists this clonotype with a few counts. The chain joins TRBV5-1 to TRBJ2-6, with a tentative D call TRBD2 (5 bases). Trimming removed 4 bases from V and 4 bases from J, with 12 bases in between. The germline CDR1 and CDR2 sequences are SGHRS and YFSETQ. CDR3 size: 15 residues. The CDR3 DNA follows: TGCGCCAGCAGCCCGGACTTTACCGGGGCCAACGTCCTGACTTTC. Residues: CASSPDFTGANVLTF.

This clonotype has more than one count but fewer than ten. The J gene is TRBJ1-4, the V gene TRBV10-3, with D tentatively TRBD1 (5 bases). V lost 2 bases and J 8 bases, leaving 18 bases between the germline ends. Germline V CDR1 and CDR2: ENHRY, SYGVKD. The CDR3 contains 16 residues. The CDR3 here is CAISETGTPDEEKLFF. In nucleotides, the CDR3 is TGTGCCATCAGTGAGACCGGGACCCCGGATGAGGAAAAACTGTTTTTT.

Regarding this clonotype: A read error may be the cause here, since a much bigger clone is one base away. The chain links TRBV28 to TRBJ2-7; TRBD1 might be the D (6 bases). Germline assignment: CDR1 MDHEN and CDR2 SYDVKM. This CDR3 has 14 residues. The CDR3 DNA reads as TGTGCCAGCAGTTCCGTGGACAGTAACTACGGGCAGTACTTC. Amino acids: CASSSVDSNYGQYF.